This entry lists 29 T cell receptor beta chains sequenced from one sample in a study of coeliac disease. This table comes from immunoSEQ multiplex PCR, and its TCRdb copy is limited to in-frame clones, with some not included. The sample carries roughly 6,600 clones, 55% to 65% recorded once. Sequencing was performed on lamina propria lymphocytes from the gut. The source of these receptors is a woman aged 60-70 years with active celiac disease.

The rearrangement joins TRBV30 to TRBJ1-1, with D uncertain. The CDR3 is made up of 15 amino acids. In germline, CDR1 is GTSNPN, CDR2 SVGIG (reference sequence). Trimming took 0 bases from V and 0 from J, leaving 11 bases between them. Here the CDR3 DNA reads TGTGCCTGGAGTGTACGCCCGGGTATGAACACTGAAGCTTTCTTT. This translates into CAWSVRPGMNTEAFF.

The chain recombines TRBV4-3 with TRBJ2-7; tentative D call: TRBD1 (6 bases). Looked up from germline, CDR1 is LGHNA and CDR2 is YSLEER. V gave up 0 bases and J gave up 5 bases, with 14 bases separating them. This CDR3 is built from 15 residues. The CDR3, as DNA: TGCGCCAGCAGCCAAGATCGCCAGGGGAGAGACGAGCAGTACTTC. Amino acid sequence: CASSQDRQGRDEQYF.

The chain uses TRBV6-1 and TRBJ2-7, with 8 bases fitting TRBD1. The CDR3 extends over 15 amino acids. The junction had 8 bases not matched to a gene; V was cut back by 5 bases and J by 2 bases. Germline lookup yields CDR1 MNHNS and CDR2 SASEGT. In DNA, the CDR3 is TGTGCCAGCAGTCAGCAGGGGGCGCTTCCCTACGAGCAGTACTTC. Translating it yields CASSQQGALPYEQYF.

The chain carries TRBV15 and TRBJ2-3, with 8 bases identical to TRBD1. V trimming: 0 bases; J trimming: 5 bases; junction bases outside the gene matches: 13. The CDR3 extends over 18 amino acids. Germline values: CDR1 LNHNV, CDR2 YYDKDF (reference sequence). CDR3 nucleotide sequence: TGTGCCACCAGCAGAGATATAGAAGGGCCAGGGGGCGTAGATACGCAGTATTTT. As protein: CATSRDIEGPGGVDTQYF.

This chain links TRBV5-1 with TRBJ2-1; TRBD2 matches at 11 bases. From germline, CDR1 is SGHRS and CDR2 YFSETQ. The CDR3 is 16 residues long. After removal of 3 bases from V and 5 bases from J, the junction contained 7 bases not matched to a gene. Here the CDR3 DNA reads TGCGCCAGCAGCTACTTGGGACTAGCGGCAAACAATGAGCAGTTCTTC. It encodes CASSYLGLAANNEQFF.

The rearrangement links TRBV2 to TRBJ2-2; tentative D call: TRBD2 (6 bases). V shed 5 bases and J shed 5 bases, with 12 bases lying between them. The CDR3 is made up of 14 amino acids. Germline V gene data show CDR1 as SNHLY and CDR2 as FYNNEI. CDR3 in amino acids: CASSTVRGTGELFF. The CDR3 DNA sequence: TGTGCCAGCAGTACGGTTCGGGGGACCGGGGAGCTGTTTTTT.

J is TRBJ2-2 and V is TRBV18; D is perhaps TRBD1 (5 bases). Between the trimmed V and J ends, which lost 3 bases and 5 bases, there was a span of 7 bases. Germline V gene lookup returns CDR1 KGHSH and CDR2 LQKENI. This CDR3 is 13 amino acids long. This CDR3 is CASSPTVTGELFF. CDR3 coding DNA: TGTGCCAGCTCACCGACAGTTACCGGGGAGCTGTTTTTT.

This clone was detected a few times. The chain carries TRBV27 and TRBJ2-7; maybe TRBD1 (5 bases). The germline V gene encodes CDR1 MNHEY and CDR2 SMNVEV (reference sequence). V dropped 5 bases and J dropped 7 bases, with 18 bases sitting between them. The CDR3 sequence is 14 residues long. This CDR3 reads CASSRQTTSEEQYF. CDR3 nucleotides: TGTGCCAGCAGTCGACAGACCACTTCTGAGGAGCAGTACTTC.

The chain has TRBV7-9 and TRBJ1-1; D not certain. The germline gives CDR1 SEHNR, CDR2 FQNEAQ (reference sequence). With 8 bases removed from V and 3 bases from J, the gap between germline ends came to 19 bases. The CDR3 totals 15 residues. CDR3 bases: TGTGCCAGCCCCCCGGGGTCGGGAGTGGACACTGAAGCTTTCTTT. Translated, it gives CASPPGSGVDTEAFF.

As to this clone: The identical CDR3 is also encoded by other nucleotide sequences in the sample. The CDR3 DNA reads TGTGCCAGCAGCGTAGGCGGGGGAACGGAGACCCAGTACTTC. As protein: CASSVGGGTETQYF. The rearrangement uses TRBV9 and TRBJ2-5, with 7 bases identical to TRBD2. The CDR3 runs 14 residues. V was pared by 0 bases and J by 5 bases, with 4 bases of the junction left unmatched. Germline CDR1 is SGDLS and CDR2 is YYNGEE. Full variable domain (remainder filled in from reference TRBV9 and TRBJ2-5): DSGVTQTPKHLITATGQRVTLRCSPRSGDLSVYWYQQSLDQGLQFLIQYYNGEERAKGNILERFSAQQFPDLHSELNLSSLELGDSALYFCASSVGGGTETQYFGPGTRLLVL.

J is TRBJ2-7 and V is TRBV7-9; TRBD2 matches at 8 bases. The CDR3 covers 15 residues. J was trimmed by 6 bases and V by 5 bases; bases with no gene match: 12. Germline-derived CDR1 and CDR2 are SEHNR and FQNEAQ (reference sequence). The CDR3 DNA is TGTGCCAGCAGCCCTCTCGCGGGGGGTACGCGCGAGCAGTACTTC. It translates to CASSPLAGGTREQYF.

The CDR3 loop is CASSPGLAGAPIEQYF. The CDR3 DNA follows: TGCGCCAGCAGCCCGGGACTAGCGGGAGCCCCCATCGAGCAGTACTTC. This chain joins TRBV4-1 and TRBJ2-7; the match to TRBD2 covers 14 bases. The CDR3 spans 16 residues. V trimming: 4 bases; J trimming: 6 bases; junction bases outside the gene matches: 8. The germline CDR1 and CDR2 sequences are MGHRA and YSYEKL.

This clone was detected only a few times. The V and J genes are TRBV20-1 and TRBJ2-1; D gene unclear. The CDR3 is 11 residues long. The germline V gene has CDR1 DFQATT and CDR2 SNEGSKA (reference sequence). Trimming stripped 5 bases from V and 6 bases from J, with 8 bases between. CDR3 amino acids: CSAPTFNEQFF. In DNA form, the CDR3 reads TGCAGTGCTCCTACCTTCAATGAGCAGTTCTTC.

This clone was detected a few times. The J gene is TRBJ1-6, the V gene TRBV7-2, with 9 bases lining up with TRBD1. CDR3 length: 15 residues. J gave up 6 bases and V 6 bases, and 6 bases lay outside the gene matches. CDR1 and CDR2 (germline): SGHTA, FQGNSA. This CDR3 is CASRQGQGFNSPLHF. In nucleotides, the CDR3 is TGTGCCAGCAGGCAAGGACAGGGGTTTAATTCACCCCTCCACTTT.

This clone appeared once. This chain joins TRBV7-9 and TRBJ2-7, with D possibly TRBD2 on 5 matching bases. The CDR3 contains 18 residues. V lost 2 bases and J 0 bases, leaving 20 bases between the germline ends. Germline V gene lookup returns CDR1 SEHNR and CDR2 FQNEAQ (reference sequence). CDR3 amino acids: CASSLKKNRGSYSYEQYF. In DNA, the CDR3 is TGTGCCAGCAGCTTAAAGAAAAACAGAGGGTCTTACTCCTACGAGCAGTACTTC.

This clone has just a few counts. The chain carries TRBV14 and TRBJ2-7, with 9 positions matching TRBD2. After removal of 4 bases from V and 3 bases from J, the junction contained 7 bases not matched to a gene. The CDR3 loop spans 15 amino acids. Germline V gives CDR1 SGHDN, CDR2 FVKESK. The CDR3 is CASSPIAGASYEQYF. The CDR3 DNA follows: TGTGCCAGCAGCCCTATAGCGGGGGCTAGCTACGAGCAGTACTTC.

The chain links TRBV29-1 to TRBJ1-2; maybe TRBD1 (6 bases). Germline V gene data show CDR1 as SQVTM and CDR2 as ANQGSEA. The V end lost 4 bases, the J end lost 8 bases, and 11 bases lay between the germline ends. The CDR3 has 11 amino acids. CDR3 nucleotides: TGCAGCGTTGGGACAGCGGAGGGCTACACCTTC. This sequence encodes CSVGTAEGYTF. The entire variable domain, with the rest obtained from reference TRBV29-1 and TRBJ1-2, is as follows: SAVISQKPSRDICQRGTSLTIQCQVDSQVTMMFWYRQQPGQSLTLIATANQGSEATYESGFVIDKFPISRPNLTFSTLTVSNMSPEDSSIYLCSVGTAEGYTFGSGTRLTVV.

The chain is built from TRBV4-2 and TRBJ1-1; D unresolved. Germline CDR1 reads LGHNA; CDR2 reads YNFKEQ. The CDR3 contains 16 residues. V lost 0 bases to trimming and J lost 0 bases, with 11 bases between them. CDR3: CASSQDRGNLNTEAFF. CDR3 bases: TGTGCCAGCAGCCAAGATCGGGGAAACTTGAACACTGAAGCTTTCTTT.

In its sample, this clone was seen a few times. The chain couples TRBV7-6 to TRBJ2-7; TRBD2 might be the D (5 bases). Trimming left V 1 base short and J 5 bases short, with 12 bases between. The CDR3 spans 14 residues. Germline CDR1 SGHVS, CDR2 FNYEAQ. The CDR3 loop reads CASSLVRESNEQYF. As DNA, the CDR3 is TGTGCCAGCAGCTTAGTGAGGGAAAGTAACGAGCAGTACTTC.

The V and J genes are TRBV11-2 and TRBJ2-7; D unresolved. This CDR3 region has 15 residues. The germline V gene encodes CDR1 SGHAT and CDR2 FQNNGV. Trimming took 4 bases from V and 1 from J, leaving 14 bases between them. CDR3 sequence reads: CASSCPLPESYEQYF. CDR3 DNA: TGTGCCAGCAGCTGTCCCTTACCTGAGTCCTACGAGCAGTACTTC.

The V call is TRBV5-8, the J call TRBJ2-3, with 7 nucleotides matching TRBD2. This CDR3 spans 15 amino acids. CDR1 is SGHTS and CDR2 is YDEGEE in the germline V gene. Trimming at V came to 0 bases and at J to 2 bases, leaving 3 bases not matched to a gene. The CDR3 DNA follows: TGTGCCAGCAGCTTGGAACGGGGGGTCACAGATACGCAGTATTTT. This gives the protein CASSLERGVTDTQYF.

The chain couples TRBV19 to TRBJ1-1; unclear D gene. The V gene's germline CDR1 is LNHDA and CDR2 SQIVND (reference sequence). Trimming stripped 7 bases from V and 3 bases from J, with 15 bases between. CDR3 length equals 14 residues. CDR3 nucleotide sequence: TGTGCCAGTAAGAGGGAATTCTCGGACACTGAAGCTTTCTTT. Translating gives CASKREFSDTEAFF.

This clone was counted a single time. V and J are TRBV6-6 and TRBJ2-7; 7 bases map to TRBD2. The CDR3 runs 15 residues. With 6 bases clipped from V and 6 bases from J, the junction kept 14 bases outside the gene matches. Germline V gives CDR1 MNHNY, CDR2 SVGAGI (reference sequence). The CDR3 DNA sequence: TGTGCCAGCAGCCCCCAAGCGGGGACGACGGGCGAGCAGTACTTC. As protein: CASSPQAGTTGEQYF.

The rearrangement uses TRBV5-4 and TRBJ2-7; TRBD2 agrees at 7 bases. The CDR3 is 13 residues long. The V segment lost 5 bases and the J segment 1 base; nucleotides outside the gene matches: 3. In germline, CDR1 is SGHNT, CDR2 YYREEE (reference sequence). The CDR3 nucleotides read TGTGCCAGCAGGCCGGGACTATCCTACGAGCAGTACTTC. Translated: CASRPGLSYEQYF.

This clone was detected only a few times. V and J are TRBV6-1 and TRBJ1-2, with 8 bases identical to TRBD1. Germline lookup yields CDR1 MNHNS and CDR2 SASEGT. V dropped 11 bases and J dropped 0; count of bases not matched to a gene: 8. This CDR3 region has 14 residues. The CDR3: CAGTTGQANYGYTF. CDR3 nucleotides: TGTGCCGGTACGACGGGACAGGCTAACTATGGCTACACCTTC.

This chain connects TRBV19 to TRBJ1-4, with D tentatively TRBD1 (6 bases). V shed 3 bases and J shed 8 bases, with 16 bases lying between them. The CDR3 covers 15 residues. CDR1 is LNHDA, CDR2 SQIVND, per germline (reference sequence). The CDR3 here is CASSMGASRWEKLFF. The CDR3 nucleotides read TGTGCCAGTAGTATGGGGGCCTCAAGGTGGGAAAAACTGTTTTTT. Combining the CDR3 with reference TRBV19 and TRBJ1-4 gives the whole variable domain DGGITQSPKYLFRKEGQNVTLSCEQNLNHDAMYWYRQDPGQGLRLIYYSQIVNDFQKGDIAEGYSVSREKKESFPLTVTSAQKNPTAFYLCASSMGASRWEKLFFGSGTQLSVL.

This clone was detected once. The rearrangement uses TRBV9 and TRBJ2-2; no firm D call. V was trimmed by 2 bases and J by 1 base, leaving 9 bases between them. Germline V gene data show CDR1 as SGDLS and CDR2 as YYNGEE. The CDR3 extends over 15 amino acids. Written as DNA, the CDR3 is TGTGCCAGCAGCGTGTCTGCGGTGAACACCGGGGAGCTGTTTTTT. This encodes CASSVSAVNTGELFF.

For the CDR3, the DNA is TGTGCCAGCAGCTTGGCCGGGGTAAGCTCTGGAAACACCATATATTTT. Translated: CASSLAGVSSGNTIYF. The V gene is TRBV5-6, the J gene TRBJ1-3; D uncertain. The CDR3 runs to 16 residues. V dropped 0 bases and J dropped 0 bases, with 10 bases sitting between them. Germline loops: CDR1 SGHDT, CDR2 YYEEEE.

The chain couples TRBV9 to TRBJ2-1; 10 positions agree with TRBD2. This CDR3 comprises 17 residues. Germline CDR1 and CDR2: SGDLS and YYNGEE. V trimming: 0 bases; J trimming: 6 bases; junction bases outside the gene matches: 9. The CDR3 region is CASSVGTPGLARNEQFF. DNA for the CDR3: TGTGCCAGCAGCGTAGGGACTCCGGGACTAGCGCGCAATGAGCAGTTCTTC.